These T cell receptor beta chains were read from a single sample in a study of blood T cell repertoires in COVID-19. The protocol was immunoSEQ multiplex PCR, while the TCRdb copy is restricted to in-frame clones and leaves out a portion. This table has 60,000 to 90,000 clones, over 70% appearing once. What was sequenced was peripheral blood. The origin of the receptors is a man between 60 and 75 years old with acute or convalescent COVID-19. Both conserved end residues are part of each CDR3. A D gene is named only where the DNA matches it firmly. Clone size is shown for a subset of rows, as once, few, many or a class of expanded clone.

13,.,TRBV28,TRBJ2-5,.,TGTGCCAGCAGTCTATCAGGGGAAGAGACCCAGTACTTC,CASSLSGEETQYF
14,.,TRBV30,TRBJ1-6,.,TGTGCCTCCGGCCACACAGGGTTGTATTCACCCCTCCACTTT,CASGHTGLYSPLHF
15,.,TRBV14,TRBJ1-2,TRBD1,TGTGCCAGCAGCCAGAACCTCGGGACAGCCAATGGCTACACCTTC,CASSQNLGTANGYTF
13,.,TRBV15,TRBJ1-5,.,TGTGCCACCAGCAGAGCAGGCCCTCAGCCCCAGCATTTT,CATSRAGPQPQHF
14,.,TRBV30,TRBJ2-1,TRBD1,TGTGCCTGGAGTGTACTCGGGGACAGAGGTGAGCAGTTCTTC,CAWSVLGDRGEQFF
16,.,TRBV7-9,TRBJ2-3,TRBD2,TGTGCCAGCAGCTTAGGTGGTAGCGGGGGGGTAGATACGCAGTATTTT,CASSLGGSGGVDTQYF
13,few,TRBV2,TRBJ1-1,TRBD1,TGTGCCAGCAATCGACAGGGGAACACTGAAGCTTTCTTT,CASNRQGNTEAFF
14,.,TRBV9,TRBJ1-2,TRBD1,TGTGCCAGCAGCGAAACAGGGGTACCGGATGGCTACACCTTC,CASSETGVPDGYTF
11,.,TRBV3-1/TRBV3-2,TRBJ2-1,.,TGTGCCAGCAGCCAATCTGATGAGCAGTTCTTC,CASSQSDEQFF
15,.,TRBV11-2,TRBJ1-4,.,TGTGCCAGCAGCTTAGCCAGGGCGCCTAATGAAAAACTGTTTTTT,CASSLARAPNEKLFF
12,.,TRBV29-1,TRBJ2-1,TRBD2,TGCAGCGTTGGATTAGCGGGAGAGGAGCAGTTCTTC,CSVGLAGEEQFF
15,.,TRBV25-1,TRBJ2-5,.,TGTGCCAGCAGTGAAAGGTCGAGAGGGAGAGAGACCCAGTACTTC,CASSERSRGRETQYF
15,.,TRBV5-8,TRBJ1-3,.,TGTGCCAGCAGCTCCGGGGACTCCTCTGGAAACACCATATATTTT,CASSSGDSSGNTIYF
15,once,TRBV21-1,TRBJ2-5,.,TGTGCCAGCAGCACGATAGCGGGAGGGCCGGAGACCCAGTACTTC,CASSTIAGGPETQYF
13,.,TRBV7-2,TRBJ1-5,.,TGTGCCAGCAGCTTAACAGCCAATCAGCCCCAGCATTTT,CASSLTANQPQHF
16,many,TRBV18,TRBJ2-2,TRBD1,TGTGCCAGCTCACCTTTCGGACAGGGGGAAACCGGGGAGCTGTTTTTT,CASSPFGQGETGELFF
14,.,TRBV29-1,TRBJ2-1,TRBD1,TGCAGCGTCGGGACAGGGGGCTCTTACAATGAGCAGTTCTTC,CSVGTGGSYNEQFF
14,once,TRBV2,TRBJ1-2,.,TGTGCCAGCAGTGACGAGGGGGGGGACTATGGCTACACCTTC,CASSDEGGDYGYTF
14,.,TRBV6-2/TRBV6-3,TRBJ2-5,.,TGTGCCAGCAGTTACTCGAGGGTTTTAGAGACCCAGTACTTC,CASSYSRVLETQYF
16,.,TRBV2,TRBJ2-2,TRBD2,TGTGCCAGCAGTTTTTGGACTAGCGGGAACACCGGGGAGCTGTTTTTT,CASSFWTSGNTGELFF
16,once,TRBV7-3,TRBJ2-2,TRBD2,TGTGCCAGCAGCTTAATGGCTAGCGGGAACACCGGGGAGCTGTTTTTT,CASSLMASGNTGELFF
15,once,TRBV11-2,TRBJ1-4,.,TGTGCCAGCAGCTTAGAGGGGGGGGTTCAGGAAAAACTGTTTTTT,CASSLEGGVQEKLFF
14,.,TRBV18,TRBJ1-2,TRBD1,TGTGCCAGCTCACCCCAACAGGGGGTTGATGGCTACACCTTC,CASSPQQGVDGYTF
14,.,TRBV5-1,TRBJ2-1,.,TGCGCCAGCAGCTTGATGCCAGGGGACAATGAGCAGTTCTTC,CASSLMPGDNEQFF
14,.,TRBV5-4,TRBJ2-2,.,TGTGCCAGCAGCCCCAGTACAGGGTCCGGGGAGCTGTTTTTT,CASSPSTGSGELFF
17,.,TRBV5-4,TRBJ2-5,TRBD2,TGTGCCAGCAGTCCCGGGACTAGCGGGGTCGGGGGGGAGACCCAGTACTTC,CASSPGTSGVGGETQYF
12,.,TRBV19,TRBJ1-1,TRBD1,TGTGCCAGTAACCGAGACAGGGGTCGGGCTTTCTTT,CASNRDRGRAFF
12,few,TRBV19,TRBJ2-5,.,TGTGCCAGTAGTATCGACCAAGAGACCCAGTACTTC,CASSIDQETQYF
15,many,TRBV19,TRBJ2-2,TRBD2,TGTGCCAGTAAAAGCGGGGGGGCGGACACCGGGGAGCTGTTTTTT,CASKSGGADTGELFF
16,.,TRBV24-1,TRBJ1-5,.,TGTGCCACCAGTGATGGCTTTGACAGCATCAATCAGCCCCAGCATTTT,CATSDGFDSINQPQHF
18,.,TRBV6-2/TRBV6-3,TRBJ2-7,TRBD2,TGTGCCAGCAGCTTCCCGACTAGCGGGAGTTCCCGCGTCTACGAGCAGTACTTC,CASSFPTSGSSRVYEQYF
14,.,TRBV19,TRBJ2-3,TRBD1,TGTGCCAGTAGTCCCCGACAGGGGACAGATACGCAGTATTTT,CASSPRQGTDTQYF
13,few,TRBV10-3,TRBJ2-7,.,TGTGCCATCAGTGAGGGCAGCGGTAACGAGCAGTACTTC,CAISEGSGNEQYF
16,.,TRBV5-1,TRBJ2-1,TRBD2,TGCGCCAGCGGGGCTAGCGGGAGAGGGTCCTACAATGAGCAGTTCTTC,CASGASGRGSYNEQFF
16,.,TRBV19,TRBJ2-1,TRBD2,TGTGCCAGTAGAGGGGGCGGGAGGGCCGTTTTGAATGAGCAGTTCTTC,CASRGGGRAVLNEQFF
14,.,TRBV7-9,TRBJ2-7,TRBD1,TGTGCCAGCAGCAGATCGGACAGGGAGGAAGAGCAGTACTTC,CASSRSDREEEQYF
15,.,TRBV19,TRBJ2-6,.,TGTGCCAGTAGTATTGGCGGGCCTGGGGCCAACGTCCTGACTTTC,CASSIGGPGANVLTF
14,.,TRBV27,TRBJ2-5,.,TGTGCCAGCAGTCCCCGGAGGGGGGGGGAGACCCAGTACTTC,CASSPRRGGETQYF
14,.,TRBV9,TRBJ1-5,.,TGTGCCAGCAGCGTAGGGGGGGGTTGGGAGCCCCAGCATTTT,CASSVGGGWEPQHF
15,.,TRBV5-6,TRBJ2-1,.,TGTGCCAGCAGCCCGGACAGTTACGCGTACAATGAGCAGTTCTTC,CASSPDSYAYNEQFF
14,.,TRBV5-1,TRBJ2-7,TRBD2,TGCGCCAGCAGCTTCACTCTAGCGGGAGGCGAGCAGTACTTC,CASSFTLAGGEQYF
13,.,TRBV18,TRBJ2-5,.,TGTGCCAGCTCACCACCGACGACACAGACCCAGTACTTC,CASSPPTTQTQYF
14,.,TRBV6-5,TRBJ2-2,.,TGTGCCAGCACTGTAAGCGGTCTCACCGGGGAGCTGTTTTTT,CASTVSGLTGELFF
12,many,TRBV5-1,TRBJ1-1,.,TGCGCCAGCAGCCTTACTACAGGTGAAGCTTTCTTT,CASSLTTGEAFF
16,.,TRBV5-1,TRBJ1-1,TRBD1,TGCGCCAGCAGCACGCCACAGGGGATCGCGGACACTGAAGCTTTCTTT,CASSTPQGIADTEAFF
13,.,TRBV18,TRBJ2-5,.,TGTGCCAGCTCACCGGTAGCGCGAGGGACCCAGTACTTC,CASSPVARGTQYF
12,.,TRBV24-1,TRBJ1-2,TRBD1,TGTGCCACCAGTGAAAGGGGGCTTGGCTACACCTTC,CATSERGLGYTF
17,once,TRBV4-1,TRBJ2-5,TRBD2,TGCGCCAGCAGCCAGTCTCTTAGCGGGGCGGTACAAGAGACCCAGTACTTC,CASSQSLSGAVQETQYF
14,.,TRBV5-1,TRBJ1-5,TRBD1,TGCGCCAGCAGCTGGACAGGGGGCTATCAGCCCCAGCATTTT,CASSWTGGYQPQHF
12,few,TRBV7-9,TRBJ1-2,TRBD1,TGTGCCAGCAGCAGTACAGGGGAAGGCTACACCTTC,CASSSTGEGYTF
14,once,TRBV24-1,TRBJ1-5,.,TGTGCCACCAGTGATCGGGTTTCGAATCAGCCCCAGCATTTT,CATSDRVSNQPQHF
15,.,TRBV15,TRBJ2-3,.,TGTGCCACCAGCGGAGGGGGACTACTCACAGATACGCAGTATTTT,CATSGGGLLTDTQYF
14,.,TRBV5-5,TRBJ2-3,.,TGTGCCAGCAGCGACTACGCGTCCCTGGATACGCAGTATTTT,CASSDYASLDTQYF
14,.,TRBV6-4,TRBJ2-1,TRBD2,TGTGCCAGCAGTGTCGGGACTAACTACAATGAGCAGTTCTTC,CASSVGTNYNEQFF
16,.,TRBV7-3,TRBJ2-3,.,TGTGCCAGCAGCCCCACGCAGGTCTCCTTAGCAGATACGCAGTATTTT,CASSPTQVSLADTQYF
14,once,TRBV6-1,TRBJ2-7,TRBD1,TGTGCCAGCAGTGAATCCGGGACAGTCTACGAGCAGTACTTC,CASSESGTVYEQYF
15,once,TRBV6-1,TRBJ2-1,.,TGTGCCAGCAGTGACCATCCAGGGCATACCAATGAGCAGTTCTTC,CASSDHPGHTNEQFF
16,.,TRBV24-1,TRBJ2-1,.,TGTGCCACCAGTGATTTTTTGGCAGGGGCCTACAATGAGCAGTTCTTC,CATSDFLAGAYNEQFF
14,.,TRBV7-7,TRBJ2-1,TRBD1,TGTGCCAGCAGCGTAGACAGGGTCTCCAATGAGCAGTTCTTC,CASSVDRVSNEQFF
15,.,TRBV2,TRBJ1-3,TRBD1,TGTGCCAGCACCAAGGACAGGAACTCTGGAAACACCATATATTTT,CASTKDRNSGNTIYF